The clone carrying this T cell receptor beta chain showed up just a few times. The CDR3 totals 13 residues. CDR1 and CDR2 from the germline V gene are MNHEY and SMNVEV (reference sequence). Trimming cost V 6 bases and J 4 bases, with 10 bases left between them. The data are from a study of T cells in narcolepsy. Assay used: immunoSEQ multiplex PCR; TCRdb lists only in-frame clones, some missing. Of fewer than 30,000 clones in the sample, around 85% were seen once. This chain joins TRBV27 and TRBJ1-3; D perhaps matches TRBD1 (6 bases). The sequence came from a human donor with narcolepsy. Source material: CD45RA- memory CD4+ T cells from PBMCs. CDR3 sequence reads: CASRSQGGNTIYF. In DNA, the CDR3 is TGTGCCAGCAGGAGTCAGGGGGGAAACACCATATATTTT.